There are many counts of the clone carrying this T cell receptor beta chain. V was clipped by 2 bases and J by 10 bases, with 8 bases between them. Germline CDR1 and CDR2: MNHNY and SVGAGI (reference sequence). This CDR3 region has 11 residues. The data were taken from a study of T cells after yellow fever vaccination. TCRdb analysed the 5' RACE reads with MiXCR anew, one entry per CDR3 protein. The sample shows around 110,000 distinct CDR3 sequences, more than 7.5% of them seen only once. The source is a man aged 30 to 45 who received the YFV17D yellow fever vaccine. The rearrangement uses TRBV6-6 and TRBJ1-2; unclear D gene. The input for sequencing was CD8+ T cells sorted from PBMCs, taken 45 days after the yellow fever booster vaccination. CDR3 bases: TGTGCCAGCAGTTACGGGTCCAACTACACCTTC. This codes for CASSYGSNYTF.